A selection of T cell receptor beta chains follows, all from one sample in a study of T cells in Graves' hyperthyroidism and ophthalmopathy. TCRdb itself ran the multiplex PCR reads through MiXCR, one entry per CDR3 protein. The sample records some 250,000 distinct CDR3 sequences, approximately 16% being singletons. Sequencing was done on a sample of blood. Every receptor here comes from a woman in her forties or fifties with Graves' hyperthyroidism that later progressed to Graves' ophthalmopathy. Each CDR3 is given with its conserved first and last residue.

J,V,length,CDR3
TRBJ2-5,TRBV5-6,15,CASSPGIGIKETQYF
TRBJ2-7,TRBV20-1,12,CSARMGAGRQYF
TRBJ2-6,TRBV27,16,CASTALGHSGANVLTF
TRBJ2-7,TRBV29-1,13,CSVGTAVSYEQYF
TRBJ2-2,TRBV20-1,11,CSALGTSELFF
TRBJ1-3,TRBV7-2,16,CASSLDGTNSGNTIYF
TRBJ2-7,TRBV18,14,CASSPRGKEYEQYF
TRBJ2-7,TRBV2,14,CASSEAAGYGEQYF
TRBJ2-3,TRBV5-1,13,CASTTMETDTQYF
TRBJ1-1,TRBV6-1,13,CASSEGGGQVSFF
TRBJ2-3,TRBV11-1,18,CASSFGTSGRGGTDTQYF
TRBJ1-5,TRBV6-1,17,CASSPRDSIYSNQPQHF
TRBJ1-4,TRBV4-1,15,CANSQIQGGNEKLFF
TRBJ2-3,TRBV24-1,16,CATSDFRRGSTDTQYF
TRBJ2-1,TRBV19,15,CASSTVAGSYNEQFF
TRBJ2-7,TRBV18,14,CASSPLRDSDEQYF
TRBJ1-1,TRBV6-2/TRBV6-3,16,CASRINSVLRNTEAFF
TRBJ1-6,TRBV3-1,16,CASSRGVHSYNSPLHF
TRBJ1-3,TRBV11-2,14,CASSLDRVGNTIYF
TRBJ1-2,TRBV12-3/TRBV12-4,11,CASRRAQGYTF
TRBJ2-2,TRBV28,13,CASSLGRPGEPFF
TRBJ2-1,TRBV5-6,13,CASSLARTNEQFF
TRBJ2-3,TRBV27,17,CASRTFGVGGGTDTQYF
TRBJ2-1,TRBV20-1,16,CSARGGGAGPYNEQFF
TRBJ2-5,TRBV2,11,CASRLAVISYF
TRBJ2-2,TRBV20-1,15,CSARDSGRNTGELFF
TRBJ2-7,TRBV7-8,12,CAIGLAGNEQYF
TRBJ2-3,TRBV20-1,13,CSAGETGTDTQYF
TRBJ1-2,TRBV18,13,CASSPGSLYGYTF
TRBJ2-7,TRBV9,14,CASSGPTPGSEQYF
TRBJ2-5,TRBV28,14,CASSMATSGGSGYF
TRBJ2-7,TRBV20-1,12,CSARDRRRLQYF
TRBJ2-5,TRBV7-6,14,CASSFFGSEETQYF
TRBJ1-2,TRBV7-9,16,CASSLEPTRFGYGYTF
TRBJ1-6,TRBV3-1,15,CASSRRGEIGEPLHF
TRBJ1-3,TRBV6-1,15,CASMVSGFSGNTIYF
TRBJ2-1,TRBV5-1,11,CASSLGESLFF
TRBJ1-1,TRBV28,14,CASSLSRGNTEAFF
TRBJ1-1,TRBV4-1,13,CASSPSTGFEAFF
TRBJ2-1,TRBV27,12,CASTTRGNEQFF
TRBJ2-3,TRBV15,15,CATSRDFRETDTQYF
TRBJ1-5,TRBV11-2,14,CASSLGTGNKPQHF
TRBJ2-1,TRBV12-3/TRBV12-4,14,CASSRGQGYNEQFF
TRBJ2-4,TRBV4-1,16,CASSHPGTSGKNIQYF
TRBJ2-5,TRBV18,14,CASSPSSYQETQYF
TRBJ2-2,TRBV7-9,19,CASSLDQGSGRVDTGELFF